The clone carrying this T cell receptor (beta chain) was seen a handful of times. Its antigen is not known. The CDR3 is made up of 12 amino acids. In germline, CDR1 is MNHNY, CDR2 SVGAGI (reference sequence). V lost 3 bases, J lost 10 bases, and 10 bases lay in between. This sample stems from a study of T cells in localized non-small cell lung cancer. Study results and caveats: Longer overall survival was associated with a higher density of T cells in the blood. Within adjacent lung there appeared a median approximately 60 of the top 100 tumor clones. Uninvolved adjacent lung, not tumor, had the highest T cell clonality. Sequencing covered just one tumor region, so heterogeneity cannot be ruled out.

Assay used: immunoSEQ multiplex PCR; TCRdb lists only in-frame clones, some missing. The data show about 26,000 clones, 81% seen once. Sequenced material: peripheral blood, taken before any cancer treatment. This chain uses TRBV6-6 with TRBJ2-1; no firm D call. This TCR came from a man aged 35 to 69 with stage III squamous cell lung carcinoma. This CDR3 is CASSYAMVEQFF. In DNA, the CDR3 is TGTGCCAGCAGTTATGCGATGGTAGAGCAGTTCTTC.